This T cell receptor beta chain was found in a study of blood T cell repertoires in COVID-19. Study-wide background: Samples representing acute and convalescent COVID-19 were sourced from the United States, Italy and Spain. PBMCs, B-cell-depleted T cells, or T cells were the source of the cDNA or gDNA that made up the material.

Germline CDR1 SGHTS, CDR2 YDEGEE. J lost 2 bases, V lost 2 bases, and 3 bases had no gene match. CDR3 length: 14 residues. In the authors' methods: Counts of nucleated cells, estimated from reference gene primer amplification, were obtained. Method: immunoSEQ multiplex PCR; TCRdb's copy keeps in-frame clones and lacks some. V and J calls and clone size are given by that table; D and trimming were obtained from the DNA. Here the sample spans about 360,000 clones, more than 75% being singletons. This chain links TRBV5-8 with TRBJ2-5; 7 nucleotides match TRBD1. The receptor comes from a human donor in a cohort sampled during active COVID-19. What was sequenced was peripheral blood. The CDR3 bases are TGTGCCAGCAGCTTACCCAGGGGGCAAGAGACCCAGTACTTC. Translated, it gives CASSLPRGQETQYF.